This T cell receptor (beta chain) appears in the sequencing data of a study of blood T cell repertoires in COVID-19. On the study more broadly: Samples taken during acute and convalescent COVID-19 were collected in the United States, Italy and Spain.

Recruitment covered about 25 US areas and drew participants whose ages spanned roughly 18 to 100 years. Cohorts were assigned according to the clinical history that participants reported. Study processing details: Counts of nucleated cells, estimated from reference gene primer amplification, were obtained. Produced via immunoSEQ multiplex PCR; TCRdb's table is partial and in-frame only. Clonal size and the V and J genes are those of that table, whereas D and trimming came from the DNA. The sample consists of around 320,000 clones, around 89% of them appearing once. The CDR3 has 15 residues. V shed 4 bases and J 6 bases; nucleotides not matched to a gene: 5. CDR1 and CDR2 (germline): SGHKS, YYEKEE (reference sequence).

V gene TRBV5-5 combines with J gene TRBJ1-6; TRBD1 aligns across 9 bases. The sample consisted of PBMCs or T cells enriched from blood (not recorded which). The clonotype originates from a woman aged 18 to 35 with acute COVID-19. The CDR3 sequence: CASSGTGTLNSPLHF. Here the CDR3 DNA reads TGTGCCAGCAGCGGGACAGGGACACTTAATTCACCCCTCCACTTT.